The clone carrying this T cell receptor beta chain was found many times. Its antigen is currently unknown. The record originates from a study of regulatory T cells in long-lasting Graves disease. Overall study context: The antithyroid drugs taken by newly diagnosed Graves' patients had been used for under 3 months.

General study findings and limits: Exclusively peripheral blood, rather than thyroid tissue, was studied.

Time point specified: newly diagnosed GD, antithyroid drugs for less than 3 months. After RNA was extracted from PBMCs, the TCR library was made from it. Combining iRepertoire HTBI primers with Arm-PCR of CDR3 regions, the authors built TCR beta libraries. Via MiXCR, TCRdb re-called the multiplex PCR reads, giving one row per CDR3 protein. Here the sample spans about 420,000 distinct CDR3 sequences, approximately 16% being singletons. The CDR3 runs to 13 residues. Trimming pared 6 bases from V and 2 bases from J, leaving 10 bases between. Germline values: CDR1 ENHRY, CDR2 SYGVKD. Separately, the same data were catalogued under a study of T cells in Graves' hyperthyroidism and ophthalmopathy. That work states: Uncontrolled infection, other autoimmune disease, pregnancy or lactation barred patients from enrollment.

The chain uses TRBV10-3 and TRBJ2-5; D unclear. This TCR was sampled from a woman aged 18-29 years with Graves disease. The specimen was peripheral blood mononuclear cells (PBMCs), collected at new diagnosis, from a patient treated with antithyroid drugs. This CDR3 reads CAISVGQQETQYF. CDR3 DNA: TGTGCCATCAGCGTGGGCCAGCAAGAGACCCAGTACTTC.